One sample yielded the 22 T cell receptor beta chains listed below, sequenced in a study of blood T cells in healthy people across ages. With a J-beta primer mix and a sample-barcoded 5' primer, a second PCR ran 7 to 11 cycles. One entry per CDR3 protein, called by TCRdb with MiXCR from the 5' RACE reads. The sample consists of about 650,000 distinct CDR3 sequences, less than 40% of them appearing once. The sequenced sample was blood. These receptor sequences come from a woman of 80 years or more in good health.

The chain is built from TRBV21-1 and TRBJ1-1; TRBD1, the table's D call, lacks a check against the DNA. TRBV21-1 has pseudogene status. The CDR3 runs to 17 residues. The CDR3 reads CASSKRAKVVSNTEAFF. As DNA, the CDR3 is TGTGCCAGCAGCAAAAGGGCGAAGGTGGTTTCAAACACTGAAGCTTTCTTT.

This clonotype was counted ten times or more. V usage is TRBV12-3 or TRBV12-4 and J usage is TRBJ1-5; TRBD1 matches 8 bases. V was pared by 7 bases and J by 7 bases, with 6 bases of the junction left unmatched. The CDR3 sequence is 13 residues long. The CDR3 region is CASTGGAEQPQHF. CDR3 nucleotide sequence: TGTGCCAGCACAGGGGGCGCAGAGCAGCCCCAGCATTTT.

A few counts support this clonotype. The V gene is TRBV6-1, the J gene TRBJ1-4, with D perhaps matching TRBD1 (6 bases). Germline CDR1 is MNHNS and CDR2 is SASEGT. This CDR3 comprises 14 residues. V gave up 6 bases and J gave up 6 bases, with 14 bases separating them. The CDR3 reads CASSPTGLDEKLFF. CDR3 DNA sequence: TGTGCCAGCAGCCCGACAGGACTCGATGAAAAACTGTTTTTT.

With respect to this clonotype: One base away lies a much larger clone, so this may be a sequencing read error. Here the CDR3 reads CATSEFAGQAVGYTF. The CDR3 region has the DNA TGTGCCACCAGTGAGTTTGCGGGACAGGCGGTGGGCTACACCTTC. The chain joins TRBV10-3 to TRBJ1-2, with TRBD1 identical over 8 bases. CDR1 ENHRY and CDR2 SYGVKD come from the germline V gene. The CDR3 has 15 residues.

The table lists this clonotype with a few counts. Possible read error: a much larger clone is one base away. V usage is TRBV20-1 and J usage is TRBJ1-6, with TRBD1 as a possible D gene (5 bases). CDR1 is DFQATT, CDR2 SNEGSKA, per germline (reference sequence). CDR3 length equals 15 residues. The CDR3 protein is CSARAQGRNNSPPHF. CDR3 bases: TGCAGTGCTAGAGCGCAGGGACGGAATAATTCACCCCCCCACTTT.

This clonotype has more than one count but fewer than ten. V gene TRBV6-1 combines with J gene TRBJ1-2, with a weak D call TRBD1 (6 bases). V was cut by 0 bases and J by 4 bases, with 9 bases left in between. The germline gives CDR1 MNHNS, CDR2 SASEGT. This CDR3 contains 14 residues. The CDR3 coding sequence is TGTGCCAGCAGTGAAGCGCCAGGGGCCTATGGCTACACCTTC. It translates to CASSEAPGAYGYTF.

As for this clonotype: A read error may explain this, as a much larger clone is one base away. The V gene is TRBV7-9, the J gene TRBJ1-5; possible D gene TRBD1, 6 bases. V was clipped by 2 bases and J by 6 bases, with 20 bases between them. CDR1 is SEHNR and CDR2 is FQNEAQ in the germline V gene (reference sequence). The CDR3 is 17 amino acids. In DNA, the CDR3 is TGTGCCAGCAGCTTACCTCCTCCGGGGGCAATAGGTCAGCCCCAGCATTTT. Protein product: CASSLPPPGAIGQPQHF. Drawing the rest from reference TRBV7-9 and TRBJ1-5, the complete variable domain is DTGVSQNPRHKITKRGQNVTFRCDPISEHNRLYWYRQTLGQGPEFLTYFQNEAQLEKSRLLSDRFSAERPKGSFSTLEIQRTEQGDSAMYLCASSLPPPGAIGQPQHFGDGTRLSIL.

This clonotype was counted at least ten times. J is TRBJ1-5 and V is TRBV2; tentative D call: TRBD1 (6 bases). The CDR3 runs to 15 residues. V was trimmed by 4 bases and J by 6 bases, leaving 16 bases between them. Germline V gene data show CDR1 as SNHLY and CDR2 as FYNNEI. The CDR3 spells CASSVLRGAIQPQHF. CDR3 sequence (DNA): TGTGCCAGCAGTGTCCTACGGGGGGCTATTCAGCCCCAGCATTTT.

Details on this clonotype: Since a much larger clone is just one base distant, this may be a read error. The gene calls are TRBV20-1 and TRBJ2-7; tentative D call: TRBD2 (6 bases). Germline V CDR1 and CDR2: DFQATT, SNEGSKA (reference sequence). The CDR3 consists of 12 residues. CDR3 DNA: TGCAGTGGGGGACTCCGGGCCTACGGGCAGTACTTC. Protein: CSGGLRAYGQYF.

This clonotype was counted at least ten times. The chain has TRBV7-9 and TRBJ2-3; D may be TRBD1 (7 bases). Between the trimmed V and J ends, which lost 6 bases and 4 bases, there was a span of 17 bases. This CDR3 is built from 15 residues. CDR1 SEHNR and CDR2 FQNEAQ come from the germline V gene (reference sequence). In DNA, the CDR3 is TGTGCCAGCAGTTCCCCAGGGGGGCCGGCAGATACGCAGTATTTT. As protein: CASSSPGGPADTQYF.

The table lists this clonotype with many counts. The V and J genes are TRBV4-1 and TRBJ1-5, with D maybe TRBD1 (5 bases). CDR1 MGHRA and CDR2 YSYEKL come from the germline V gene. V shed 4 bases and J shed 1 base, with 11 bases lying between them. The CDR3 covers 15 residues. CDR3 sequence (DNA): TGCGCCAGCAGCCTATCATGGGGGAGCAATCAGCCCCAGCATTTT. Residues: CASSLSWGSNQPQHF.

This clonotype was seen only a few times. The chain joins TRBV20-1 to TRBJ1-1; 7 bases are shared with TRBD1. This CDR3 comprises 16 residues. The junction had 13 bases not matched to a gene; V was cut back by 6 bases and J by 0 bases. Germline-derived CDR1 and CDR2 are DFQATT and SNEGSKA (reference sequence). CDR3 sequence: CSADRDRVDMNTEAFF. The DNA of the CDR3 is TGCAGTGCCGACCGCGACAGGGTCGACATGAACACTGAAGCTTTCTTT.

J is TRBJ2-6 and V is TRBV5-1; D is undetermined. Germline values: CDR1 SGHRS, CDR2 YFSETQ. Trimming left V 4 bases short and J 0 bases short, with 11 bases between. The CDR3 covers 16 residues. CDR3 sequence: CASSMPGNSGANVLTF. In DNA form, the CDR3 reads TGCGCCAGCAGCATGCCGGGCAACTCTGGGGCCAACGTCCTGACTTTC.

This clonotype was detected a few times. V usage is TRBV12-3 or TRBV12-4 and J usage is TRBJ1-1; no reliable D call. Trimming shortened V by 7 bases and J by 1 base, and 7 bases separated the two germline ends. This CDR3 region has 12 residues. The CDR3, as DNA: TGTGCCAGCACTTGGGGGAACACTGAAGCTTTCTTT. Its protein product is CASTWGNTEAFF.

This clonotype was counted ten times or more. The chain recombines TRBV7-2 with TRBJ2-3; possible D gene TRBD2, 6 bases. Trimming removed 6 bases at V and 0 bases at J, with 13 bases between. Germline lookup yields CDR1 SGHTA and CDR2 FQGNSA. The CDR3 contains 15 residues. CDR3 loop: CASRGSGFSTDTQYF. CDR3 in DNA: TGTGCCAGCAGAGGTAGCGGTTTTAGCACAGATACGCAGTATTTT.

This clonotype was recorded many times. The chain recombines TRBV11-2 with TRBJ2-1, with D tentatively TRBD1 (6 bases). V shed 3 bases and J shed 7 bases, with 10 bases lying between them. Germline CDR1 and CDR2: SGHAT and FQNNGV. The CDR3 consists of 13 residues. The CDR3, as DNA: TGTGCCAGCAGCTTGAACAGGGCAAATGAGCAGTTCTTC. Amino acids: CASSLNRANEQFF.

This clonotype was counted at least ten times. The genes are TRBV12-3 or TRBV12-4 and TRBJ1-1, with 9 bases fitting TRBD1. The CDR3 is made up of 15 amino acids. V trimming: 4 bases; J trimming: 0 bases; junction bases outside the gene matches: 3. CDR3: CASSYRGLMNTEAFF. CDR3 coding DNA: TGTGCCAGCAGTTACAGGGGGCTCATGAACACTGAAGCTTTCTTT.

Only a few counts were recorded for this clonotype. The rearrangement uses TRBV7-9 and TRBJ1-1; D is unresolved. Germline loops: CDR1 SEHNR, CDR2 FQNEAQ (reference sequence). The germline V and J ends were trimmed by 7 bases and 0 bases, with 12 bases remaining between them. The CDR3 has 14 amino acids. The CDR3 spells CASNPRSLNTEAFF. The CDR3 DNA is TGTGCCAGCAACCCCCGGTCTTTGAACACTGAAGCTTTCTTT.

The gene calls are TRBV7-2 and TRBJ2-3; no clear D gene. Trimming pared 5 bases from V and 9 bases from J, leaving 15 bases between. The CDR3 is 13 amino acids. Germline V gives CDR1 SGHTA, CDR2 FQGNSA. CDR3 DNA: TGTGCCAGCAGCCGAAGTCCAGGTCCGACGCAGTATTTT. Translation: CASSRSPGPTQYF.

This clonotype was found many times. The chain uses TRBV3-1 and TRBJ1-2; the match to TRBD1 covers 8 bases. J gave up 1 base and V 6 bases, and 19 bases lay outside the gene matches. The V gene's germline CDR1 is LGHDT and CDR2 YNNKEL (reference sequence). The CDR3 is 19 residues long. The CDR3 DNA reads TGTGCCAGCAGACCTACTTTCGGAGGGACAGGAATACTTAACTATGGCTACACCTTC. Translating it yields CASRPTFGGTGILNYGYTF.

This chain joins TRBV10-3 and TRBJ2-3; tentative D call: TRBD1 (6 bases). Germline CDR1 reads ENHRY; CDR2 reads SYGVKD. V was cut by 5 bases and J by 5 bases, with 11 bases left in between. The CDR3 consists of 13 residues. The CDR3 is CAISFRGKDTQYF. Written as DNA, the CDR3 is TGTGCCATCAGTTTTAGGGGGAAAGATACGCAGTATTTT.

This clonotype was counted many times. V and J are TRBV6-6 and TRBJ2-5; 8 bases align to TRBD1. V shed 5 bases, J shed 1 base, and the junction held 9 bases outside the gene matches. Germline assignment: CDR1 MNHNY and CDR2 SVGAGI (reference sequence). CDR3 length: 16 amino acids. CDR3 sequence (DNA): TGTGCCAGCAGTCCCGGGACAGGCAGTACCCAAGAGACCCAGTACTTC. Translating it yields CASSPGTGSTQETQYF.